A selection of T cell receptor beta chains follows, all from one sample in a study of cytotoxic CD8 clonotypes in ibrutinib-treated CLL. The repertoire was sequenced with immunoSEQ multiplex PCR; TCRdb's copy has only in-frame clones and lacks some. The sample consists of tens of thousands of clones, around 75% of them appearing once. The sequences come from PBMCs, collected before ibrutinib treatment. The receptors here all came from a human donor with chronic lymphocytic leukemia. Each CDR3 is given with its conserved first and last residue. Each record gives: CDR3 protein, CDR3 DNA, clone size, V gene, J gene, D gene. The D gene is left open where the match is weak. A clone size is listed for some rows: how often the clone was seen (once, few, many), or a class if it is expanded.

CDR3aa: CASSLTLGLETQYF
CDR3nt: TGTGCCAGCAGCTTGACACTGGGGTTGGAGACCCAGTACTTC
abundance: .
v_gene: TRBV7-2
j_gene: TRBJ2-5
d_gene: .

CDR3aa: CASSRTSGPSYEQYF
CDR3nt: TGCGCCAGCAGCCGGACTAGCGGGCCTTCCTACGAGCAGTACTTC
abundance: .
v_gene: TRBV5-1
j_gene: TRBJ2-7
d_gene: TRBD2

CDR3aa: CASSQGMYYGYTF
CDR3nt: TGTGCCAGCAGCCAAGGAATGTACTATGGCTACACCTTC
abundance: .
v_gene: TRBV14
j_gene: TRBJ1-2
d_gene: .

CDR3aa: CASSWSGRGTGELFF
CDR3nt: TGCGCCAGCAGCTGGAGCGGGAGAGGCACCGGGGAGCTGTTTTTT
abundance: few
v_gene: TRBV5-1
j_gene: TRBJ2-2
d_gene: TRBD2

CDR3aa: CASSLRLAGAKNIQYF
CDR3nt: TGTGCCAGCAGCTTAAGACTAGCGGGAGCCAAAAACATTCAGTACTTC
abundance: .
v_gene: TRBV7-8
j_gene: TRBJ2-4
d_gene: TRBD2

CDR3aa: CASSWPTNEKLFF
CDR3nt: TGTGCCAGCAGTTGGCCAACTAATGAAAAACTGTTTTTT
abundance: once
v_gene: TRBV7-9
j_gene: TRBJ1-4
d_gene: .

CDR3aa: CASSLQGVSQPQHF
CDR3nt: TGTGCCAGCAGCTTACAGGGAGTATCCCAGCCCCAGCATTTT
abundance: .
v_gene: TRBV5-6
j_gene: TRBJ1-5
d_gene: .

CDR3aa: CASRRLEGGYTF
CDR3nt: TGTGCCAGCAGGAGATTGGAGGGTGGCTACACCTTC
abundance: few
v_gene: TRBV27
j_gene: TRBJ1-2
d_gene: .

CDR3aa: CASSLAQGGLPPLHF
CDR3nt: TGTGCCAGCAGCTTAGCGCAGGGGGGGTTGCCTCCCCTCCACTTT
abundance: few
v_gene: TRBV7-9
j_gene: TRBJ1-6
d_gene: TRBD1

CDR3aa: CASSLVGQGARNEKLFF
CDR3nt: TGTGCCAGCAGCTTGGTAGGACAGGGGGCGCGGAATGAAAAACTGTTTTTT
abundance: .
v_gene: TRBV5-4
j_gene: TRBJ1-4
d_gene: TRBD1

CDR3aa: CASSEGTKMFAEAFF
CDR3nt: TGTGCCAGTAGTGAGGGGACCAAAATGTTCGCTGAAGCTTTCTTT
abundance: .
v_gene: TRBV19
j_gene: TRBJ1-1
d_gene: .

CDR3aa: CASSRTTLTNTGELFF
CDR3nt: TGCGCCAGCAGCCGAACCACCCTGACTAACACCGGGGAGCTGTTTTTT
abundance: .
v_gene: TRBV5-1
j_gene: TRBJ2-2
d_gene: .

CDR3aa: CASSLRGGQNTEAFF
CDR3nt: TGTGCCAGCAGCTTAAGGGGAGGGCAGAACACTGAAGCTTTCTTT
abundance: .
v_gene: TRBV7-2
j_gene: TRBJ1-1
d_gene: .

CDR3aa: CASVRSRASGEETQYF
CDR3nt: TGTGCCAGCGTTCGTAGCAGGGCTAGCGGAGAAGAGACCCAGTACTTC
abundance: .
v_gene: TRBV7-2
j_gene: TRBJ2-5
d_gene: TRBD2

CDR3aa: CASSLGGQGNQPQHF
CDR3nt: TGTGCCAGCAGCTTAGGGGGACAGGGGAATCAGCCCCAGCATTTT
abundance: .
v_gene: TRBV7-9
j_gene: TRBJ1-5
d_gene: TRBD1

CDR3aa: CASSLWRGTQPQHF
CDR3nt: TGTGCCAGCAGCTTATGGAGGGGGACGCAGCCCCAGCATTTT
abundance: few
v_gene: TRBV7-2
j_gene: TRBJ1-5
d_gene: .

CDR3aa: CASSQSGTHNEQYF
CDR3nt: TGTGCCAGCAGTCAATCGGGGACACATAACGAGCAGTACTTC
abundance: once
v_gene: TRBV7-6
j_gene: TRBJ2-7
d_gene: .

CDR3aa: CASSFREIYGYTF
CDR3nt: TGTGCCAGCAGCTTCAGAGAGATCTATGGCTACACCTTC
abundance: .
v_gene: TRBV7-9
j_gene: TRBJ1-2
d_gene: .

CDR3aa: CASSLNPSSGELFF
CDR3nt: TGTGCCAGCAGCTTAAACCCCAGCTCCGGGGAGCTGTTTTTT
abundance: .
v_gene: TRBV7-3
j_gene: TRBJ2-2
d_gene: .

CDR3aa: CASSYGPGRLYGYTF
CDR3nt: TGTGCCAGCAGTTACGGTCCGGGGCGCTTATATGGCTACACCTTC
abundance: .
v_gene: TRBV6-5
j_gene: TRBJ1-2
d_gene: .

CDR3aa: CASSYSLVRGTDTQYF
CDR3nt: TGTGCCAGCAGTTACTCCCTTGTTCGGGGGACAGATACGCAGTATTTT
abundance: .
v_gene: TRBV6-5
j_gene: TRBJ2-3
d_gene: .

CDR3aa: CASSLSGTTDTQYF
CDR3nt: TGCGCCAGCAGCCTTAGCGGGACGACAGATACGCAGTATTTT
abundance: .
v_gene: TRBV5-1
j_gene: TRBJ2-3
d_gene: TRBD2

CDR3aa: CASSFNGVLGEKLFF
CDR3nt: TGTGCCAGCAGCTTTAACGGGGTTTTAGGGGAAAAACTGTTTTTT
abundance: .
v_gene: TRBV5-4
j_gene: TRBJ1-4
d_gene: .

CDR3aa: CAWTPMGREETQYF
CDR3nt: TGTGCCTGGACCCCCATGGGCCGGGAGGAGACCCAGTACTTC
abundance: .
v_gene: TRBV30
j_gene: TRBJ2-5
d_gene: .

CDR3aa: CASSSTTRTRDTEAFF
CDR3nt: TGTGCCAGCAGCTCTACCACCCGGACCAGGGACACTGAAGCTTTCTTT
abundance: .
v_gene: TRBV6-6
j_gene: TRBJ1-1
d_gene: .

CDR3aa: CASRWGGSGSYSTDTQYF
CDR3nt: TGTGCCAGCAGATGGGGGGGAAGCGGGAGTTACAGCACAGATACGCAGTATTTT
abundance: .
v_gene: TRBV2
j_gene: TRBJ2-3
d_gene: TRBD2

CDR3aa: CAWSARGQGSYTF
CDR3nt: TGTGCCTGGAGTGCCCGGGGACAGGGAAGCTACACCTTC
abundance: few
v_gene: TRBV30
j_gene: TRBJ1-2
d_gene: TRBD1